The rows below give T cell receptor beta chains drawn from one sample of a study of shared clonotypes between healthy human individuals. The method was immunoSEQ multiplex PCR; TCRdb's version includes in-frame clones alone and lacks a portion of them. The sample records about 2.3 million clones, around 93% being singletons. Sequenced sample: naive CD4+ T cells from PBMCs. The source is a man in his late teens or twenties in good health. Some clones in this sample may be carry-over from other donors' samples. The CDR3 runs from the conserved cysteine through the conserved F or W. The order of the fields is D gene, J gene, V gene, CDR3 DNA, CDR3 protein. D genes are given only for firm matches.

NA | TRBJ2-5 | TRBV5-1 | TGCGCCAGCAGCTTGGGTGGGGGCGGAGAGACCCAGTACTTC | CASSLGGGGETQYF
NA | TRBJ2-7 | TRBV6-1 | TGTGCCAGCAGTGAAGCGCGGGACAGCTACCACTACGAGCAGTACTTC | CASSEARDSYHYEQYF
TRBD1 | TRBJ2-6 | TRBV28 | TGTGCCAGCACGGGACAGGGGTCTTACTCTGGGGCCAACGTCCTGACTTTC | CASTGQGSYSGANVLTF
TRBD1 | TRBJ2-2 | TRBV5-1 | TGCGCCAGCAGCTTGGCAGGGGGAGCCACCGGGGAGCTGTTTTTT | CASSLAGGATGELFF
TRBD1 | TRBJ2-3 | TRBV5-1 | TGCGCCAGCCGGGACAGGGATTATACGCAGTATTTT | CASRDRDYTQYF
TRBD1 | TRBJ2-7 | TRBV19 | TGTGCCAGCACCGCCGGGACAGGGTCCTACGAGCAGTACTTC | CASTAGTGSYEQYF
NA | TRBJ1-2 | TRBV4-1 | TGCGCCAGCAGCTCGGAGGGGACGGTGGTCTATGGCTACACCTTC | CASSSEGTVVYGYTF
NA | TRBJ2-1 | TRBV10-3 | TGTGCCATCAGTGATCGAGGCTCGGGAGTTCAGATCTATGAGCAGTTCTTC | CAISDRGSGVQIYEQFF
NA | TRBJ2-1 | TRBV7-8 | TGTGCCAGCAGCGAGGAGCCAAGGGGTGAGCAGTTCTTC | CASSEEPRGEQFF
TRBD2 | TRBJ2-1 | TRBV30 | TGTGCCTGGAGTGTACGGGCGGGAGGCGGATACAATGAGCAGTTCTTC | CAWSVRAGGGYNEQFF
NA | TRBJ1-5 | TRBV28 | TGTGCCAGCACTCCAACAGGGCCTAGCAATCAGCCCCAGCATTTT | CASTPTGPSNQPQHF
TRBD1 | TRBJ1-2 | TRBV5-4 | TGTGCCAGCAGCTCAGATAGAGGGACAGCCGGCTCCATTCGATTC | CASSSDRGTAGSIRF
NA | TRBJ1-3 | TRBV9 | TGTGCCAGCAGCGTCCCCTCTGGAAACACCATATATTTT | CASSVPSGNTIYF
NA | TRBJ2-3 | TRBV2 | TGTGCCAGCGGTGGAGGTGTGGTAGTGACAGATACGCAGTATTTT | CASGGGVVVTDTQYF
NA | TRBJ2-1 | TRBV7-2 | TGTGCCAGCAGTGATGGGACTTACCTCGGAGCCTACAATGAGCAGTTCTTC | CASSDGTYLGAYNEQFF
NA | TRBJ2-7 | TRBV18 | TGTGCCAGCTCACCACCGGGACGCCGGTACGAGCAGTACTTC | CASSPPGRRYEQYF
NA | TRBJ2-5 | TRBV15 | TGTGCCACCAGCGCTCGACAGAGCATAACGTTCCAAGAGACCCAGTACTTC | CATSARQSITFQETQYF
NA | TRBJ2-1 | TRBV25-1 | TGTGCCAGCAGCCTACACTTCTCCTACAATGAGCAGTTCTTC | CASSLHFSYNEQFF
NA | TRBJ1-1 | TRBV28 | TGTGCCAGCAGTCCCCAATGGGGAACTTTCTTT | CASSPQWGTFF
TRBD2 | TRBJ2-1 | TRBV7-2 | TGTGCCAGCAGCTTAGGGACTAGCTTGTACAATGAGCAGTTCTTC | CASSLGTSLYNEQFF
NA | TRBJ1-2 | TRBV4-3 | TGCGCCAGCAGCCAAGATCGGGGATATAACTATGGCTACACCTTC | CASSQDRGYNYGYTF